The 20 T cell receptor beta chains in this list originate from one sample, sequenced in a study of CD8 T cells in ankylosing spondylitis. TCRdb ran MiXCR on the 5' RACE reads and lists one entry per CDR3 protein. The profile shows over 450,000 distinct CDR3 sequences, roughly 13% of them singletons. No antigen has been assigned to these receptors. Findings of the study overall: Blood of patients with ankylosing spondylitis appeared to be characterized by a TCR beta motif of about 8 highly homologous variants.

The material sequenced was blood, either unsorted or a sorted T cell fraction (not recorded which). These TCRs come from a male donor with ankylosing spondylitis.

CDR3 bases: TGTGCCAGCAGCCTGGGGGTGGCCCTCCACTTT. Protein product: CASSLGVALHF. This rearrangement joins TRBV7-9 to TRBJ1-6; tentatively, D is TRBD1 (5 bases). Germline CDR1 SEHNR, CDR2 FQNEAQ (reference sequence). V was shortened by 5 bases and J by 14 bases, with 10 bases between the two germline ends. The length of the CDR3 is 11 residues.

The sample holds many counts of this clonotype. The chain carries TRBV5-1 and TRBJ2-3; no reliable D call. V lost 1 base and J lost 4, with 10 bases in between. This CDR3 has 14 amino acids. Germline-derived CDR1 and CDR2 are SGHRS and YFSETQ. For the CDR3, the DNA is TGCGCCAGCAGCTTGTCCAGGATGGCAGATACGCAGTATTTT. Its translation is CASSLSRMADTQYF.

This clonotype was seen only a few times. This rearrangement joins TRBV27 to TRBJ1-5; tentatively, D is TRBD1 (6 bases). The germline CDR1 and CDR2 sequences are MNHEY and SMNVEV (reference sequence). V lost 3 bases and J 6 bases, leaving 15 bases between the germline ends. The CDR3 is 15 residues long. The CDR3 DNA sequence: TGTGCCAGCAGTTTTGGGGCAGGGGAGTTTCAGCCCCAGCATTTT. It codes for CASSFGAGEFQPQHF.

The genes are TRBV6-1 and TRBJ1-6, with 7 bases identical to TRBD1. This CDR3 is 17 amino acids long. Germline trimming cut 5 bases from V and 6 bases from J; bases unmatched to any gene: 13. Looked up from germline, CDR1 is MNHNS and CDR2 is SASEGT. The chain's CDR3 is CASSRRQGMGPNSPLHF. The CDR3, as DNA: TGTGCCAGCAGTCGACGACAGGGAATGGGCCCTAATTCACCCCTCCACTTT.

V is TRBV20-1 and J is TRBJ2-7; the D gene is possibly TRBD2 (6 bases). The CDR3 totals 12 residues. Germline V lookup: CDR1 DFQATT, CDR2 SNEGSKA (reference sequence). Deletions cut 3 bases from V and 1 base from J, with 7 bases between. The CDR3 sequence: CSARRESYEQYV. Written as DNA, the CDR3 is TGCAGTGCTAGGCGGGAATCCTACGAGCAGTACGTC.

Comments on this clonotype: With a much larger clone just one base away, this may be a read error. The gene calls are TRBV20-1 and TRBJ2-2; possible D gene TRBD2, 5 bases. The CDR3 spans 16 residues. Germline loops: CDR1 DFQATT, CDR2 SNEGSKA (reference sequence). CDR3 loop: CSANKLPSSNTGVLFF. CDR3 nucleotides: TGCAGTGCTAACAAACTACCCAGTTCGAACACCGGGGTGCTGTTTTTT.

This clonotype was seen at least ten times. The gene calls are TRBV5-1 and TRBJ2-5; TRBD2 might be the D (6 bases). Germline V CDR1 and CDR2: SGHRS, YFSETQ. Deletions cut 5 bases from V and 4 bases from J, with 12 bases between. The CDR3 spans 13 residues. This CDR3 is CASSMGGAETQYF. The CDR3 coding sequence is TGCGCCAGCAGTATGGGGGGAGCAGAGACCCAGTACTTC.

Only a few counts were recorded for this clonotype. The germline gene is not matched at one end of the junction; a read error may be the cause. The rearrangement uses TRBV18 and TRBJ1-1; TRBD1 might be the D (5 bases). This CDR3 spans 13 amino acids. The V gene's germline CDR1 is KGHSH and CDR2 LQKENI. CDR3 residues: CASSRGDRTEVFF. CDR3 coding DNA: TGTGCCAGCTCACGGGGGGATCGGACTGAAGTTTTCTTT.

V usage is TRBV18 and J usage is TRBJ1-2; no definite D call. The ends were cut back, 0 bases at V and 1 base at J, with 6 bases in the middle. Germline CDR1 reads KGHSH; CDR2 reads LQKENI. The CDR3 loop spans 14 amino acids. As DNA, the CDR3 is TGTGCCAGCTCACCACCGGTGGTTAACTATGGCTACACCTTC. Its translation is CASSPPVVNYGYTF.

This clonotype was observed a handful of times. V gene TRBV10-2 combines with J gene TRBJ2-7; a weak D match, TRBD2 (6 bases). The CDR3 extends over 18 amino acids. Germline V gene sequence: CDR1 WSHSY, CDR2 SAAADI. V was pared by 3 bases and J by 0 bases, with 21 bases between. The CDR3 DNA reads as TGCGCCAGCAGTGACTTGGGGGATATAGCGGCGAGCTCCTACGAGCAGTACGTC. Translation gives CASSDLGDIAASSYEQYV.

Only a few counts were recorded for this clonotype. CDR3 amino acids: CASSLNPSAEQYV. CDR3 nucleotides: TGTGCCAGCAGTTTGAATCCGTCCGCCGAGCAGTACGTC. The chain has TRBV12-3 or TRBV12-4 and TRBJ2-7; no clear D. V lost 3 bases and J 6 bases, leaving 12 bases between the germline ends. This CDR3 is built from 13 residues.

The J gene is TRBJ2-1, the V gene TRBV5-1, with D perhaps matching TRBD1 (7 bases). This CDR3 comprises 15 residues. Germline CDR1 SGHRS, CDR2 YFSETQ. The V end lost 5 bases, the J end lost 4 bases, and 16 bases lay between the germline ends. As DNA, the CDR3 is TGCGCCAGCAGTTCCCCTCAGGGGGGATACAATGAGCAGTTCTTC. Protein product: CASSSPQGGYNEQFF.

This clonotype was recorded at least ten times. The chain joins TRBV12-3 or TRBV12-4 to TRBJ2-3, with D unresolved. The V end was cut by 5 bases, the J end by 10 bases, with 16 bases between. The CDR3 spans 13 residues. Here the CDR3 reads CASSPIPPGSQYF. Written as DNA, the CDR3 is TGTGCCAGCAGTCCTATTCCCCCGGGTTCGCAGTATTTT.

The V and J genes are TRBV20-1 and TRBJ1-1; D remains ambiguous. V lost 6 bases and J 2 bases, leaving 13 bases between the germline ends. The CDR3 totals 13 residues. Germline CDR1 reads DFQATT; CDR2 reads SNEGSKA (reference sequence). The DNA for the CDR3 is TGCAGTGCCAGGCCACCAGGAAACACTGAAGCTTTCTTT. This gives the protein CSARPPGNTEAFF.

The chain employs TRBV11-2 and TRBJ1-3, with D unclear. From germline, CDR1 is SGHAT and CDR2 FQNNGV. This CDR3 spans 15 amino acids. The germline V and J ends were trimmed by 2 bases and 7 bases, with 15 bases remaining between them. Here the CDR3 reads CASSLSGLGANTIYF. The DNA for the CDR3 is TGTGCCAGCAGCTTAAGCGGGCTGGGAGCGAACACCATATATTTT.

There are many counts of this clonotype. The chain links TRBV7-2 to TRBJ2-7; 9 bases map to TRBD2. The CDR3 is 15 amino acids. V was clipped by 1 base and J by 11 bases; unmatched bases: 12. Germline assignment: CDR1 SGHTA and CDR2 FQGNSA. The CDR3 region has the DNA TGTGCCAGCAGCTTAGAAGTTCGTGGCGGGAGGGTGGAGTACTTC. Translated, it gives CASSLEVRGGRVEYF.

The chain's CDR3 is CASSPLGGTTLTSYEQYF. The CDR3 coding sequence is TGTGCCAGCTCACCACTTGGGGGGACTACCTTAACCTCCTACGAGCAGTACTTC. The gene calls are TRBV18 and TRBJ2-7, with 7 bases identical to TRBD2. CDR1 is KGHSH, CDR2 LQKENI, per germline. The CDR3 length is 18 residues. The V segment lost 1 base and the J segment 0 bases; nucleotides outside the gene matches: 12.

J is TRBJ2-1 and V is TRBV7-9; D is unclear. The germline V gene has CDR1 SEHNR and CDR2 FQNEAQ (reference sequence). The germline V and J ends were trimmed by 1 base and 5 bases, with 9 bases remaining between them. The CDR3 length is 14 residues. The CDR3 DNA sequence: TGTGCCAGCAGCTTAGTAGGGTTCGACAATGAGCAGTTCTTC. Its translation is CASSLVGFDNEQFF.

This clonotype was picked up many times. The chain has TRBV12-3 or TRBV12-4 and TRBJ1-3, with D unresolved. Trimming shortened V by 3 bases and J by 0 bases, and 3 bases separated the two germline ends. This CDR3 is 13 amino acids long. This chain's CDR3 is CASSFYSGNTIYF. CDR3 DNA: TGTGCCAGCAGTTTCTACTCTGGAAACACCATATATTTT.

The chain employs TRBV20-1 and TRBJ2-2, with 10 positions matching TRBD2. Germline assignment: CDR1 DFQATT and CDR2 SNEGSKA (reference sequence). The CDR3 runs to 18 residues. Trimming took 0 bases from V and 3 from J; bases not matched to a gene: 10. This CDR3 reads CSARDGLAGAEDTGELFF. CDR3 coding DNA: TGCAGTGCTAGAGATGGGCTAGCGGGAGCGGAGGACACCGGGGAGCTGTTTTTT.